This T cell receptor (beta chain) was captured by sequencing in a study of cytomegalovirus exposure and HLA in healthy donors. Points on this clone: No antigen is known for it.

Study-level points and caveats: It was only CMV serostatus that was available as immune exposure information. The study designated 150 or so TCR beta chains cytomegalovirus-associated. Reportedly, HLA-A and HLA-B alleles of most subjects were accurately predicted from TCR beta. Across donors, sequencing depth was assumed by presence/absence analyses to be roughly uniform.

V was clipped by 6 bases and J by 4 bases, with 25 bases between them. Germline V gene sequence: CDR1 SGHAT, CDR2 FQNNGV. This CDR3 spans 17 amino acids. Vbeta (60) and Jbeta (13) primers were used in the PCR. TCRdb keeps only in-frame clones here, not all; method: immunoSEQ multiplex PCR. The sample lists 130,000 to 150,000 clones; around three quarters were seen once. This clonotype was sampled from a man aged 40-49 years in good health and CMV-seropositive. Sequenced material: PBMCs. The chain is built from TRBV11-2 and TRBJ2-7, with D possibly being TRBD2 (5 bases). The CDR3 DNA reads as TGTGCCAGCAGACCTAGCCCAGCCCCGGCGCGCGAATACGAGCAGTACTTC. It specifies CASRPSPAPAREYEQYF.